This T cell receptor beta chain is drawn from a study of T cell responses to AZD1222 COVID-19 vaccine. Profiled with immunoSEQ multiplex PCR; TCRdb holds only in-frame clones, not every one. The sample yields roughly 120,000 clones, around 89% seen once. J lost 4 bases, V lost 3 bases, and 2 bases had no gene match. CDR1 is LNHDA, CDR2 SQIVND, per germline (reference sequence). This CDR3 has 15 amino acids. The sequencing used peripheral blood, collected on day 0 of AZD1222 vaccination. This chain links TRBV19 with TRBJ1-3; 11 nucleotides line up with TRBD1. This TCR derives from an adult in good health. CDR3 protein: CASSMGQGVGNTIYF. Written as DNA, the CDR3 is TGTGCCAGTAGTATGGGACAGGGGGTAGGAAACACCATATATTTT. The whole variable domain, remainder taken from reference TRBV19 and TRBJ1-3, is DGGITQSPKYLFRKEGQNVTLSCEQNLNHDAMYWYRQDPGQGLRLIYYSQIVNDFQKGDIAEGYSVSREKKESFPLTVTSAQKNPTAFYLCASSMGQGVGNTIYFGEGSWLTVV.